This is a list of T cell receptor beta chains from one sample in a study of T cell repertoires in cytomegalovirus infection. From the reads, TCRdb called clonotypes with MiXCR, one entry per CDR3 protein. This sample has 700,000 to 900,000 distinct CDR3 sequences, with about 29% found just once. These TCRs are of unknown antigen specificity. Sequencing used cultured CD8+ T cells from PBMCs, obtained from culture after CMV antigen stimulation. All receptors come from a human donor in good health (CMV status not recorded). Some clones in this sample may be carry-over from other donors' samples. CDR3s include the opening cysteine and the closing phenylalanine or tryptophan.

>TRBV15
CATSRGGRRGPETQYF
>TRBV10-3
CAISESAGAIGPGVGNTIYF
>TRBV7-6
CASSPGVGLYNEQFF
>TRBV6-1
CASYEQAVFEAFF
>TRBV2
CASSDGVAGAPYEQYF
>TRBV4-1
CASSQEPLNTEAFF
>TRBV20-1
CSARPLAGGPEQFF
>TRBV9
CASSVGGHANYGYTF
>TRBV20-1
CSAREWTGSNGELFF
>TRBV10-1
CASSGAGGRTDTQYF
>TRBV7-8
CATLGGSPYGYTF
>TRBV12-3/TRBV12-4
CASSWTVGYGYTF
>TRBV7-9
CASSPGIAYGYTF
>TRBV29-1
CSVTSRQGAGPTNYGYTF
>TRBV4-3
CASRNGAEQFF
>TRBV7-3
CASSLAHGTPNSPLHF
>TRBV7-8
CASTLAGEAIQYF
>TRBV5-6
CASSQGFLPHNQPQHF
>TRBV20-1
CSARDRQASGGAVPYNEQFF
>TRBV15
CATSPRDSKRIMNTEAFF
>TRBV11-2
CASSFSPNEQFF
>TRBV27
CASSFQGGNQPQHF